Listed below are T cell receptor beta chains from one sample, sequenced in a study of T cell responses to AZD1222 COVID-19 vaccine. Produced via immunoSEQ multiplex PCR; TCRdb's table is partial and in-frame only. The sample has 95,000 to 150,000 clones; 88% are singletons. Specimen: peripheral blood, collected on day 0 of AZD1222 vaccination. Receptors were obtained from an adult in good health. The CDR3 runs from the conserved cysteine through the conserved F or W. D genes are given only for firm matches. Size tells how often a clone was seen (once, few, many) or the class of an expanded clone, and some rows leave it out.

j_call d_call v_call clone_size cdr3_nt cdr3_aa
TRBJ2-1 NA TRBV18 once TGTGCCAGCTCACCCGGGACGGATAATGAGCAGTTCTTC CASSPGTDNEQFF
TRBJ1-1 TRBD1 TRBV10-3 NA TGTGCCACTACGGGACAGCTCATGAACACTGAAGCTTTCTTT CATTGQLMNTEAFF
TRBJ2-5 TRBD1 TRBV7-2 once TGTGCCAGCAGCTTCCGACAGGGGGCAGAGACCCAGTACTTC CASSFRQGAETQYF
TRBJ1-2 NA TRBV6-2/TRBV6-3 NA TGTGCCAGCAGTTACTCGATTTTCTATGGCTACACCTTC CASSYSIFYGYTF
TRBJ1-1 NA TRBV27 NA TGTGCCAGCAGTCCCGCATCAGGGGAGAGAGCTTTCTTT CASSPASGERAFF
TRBJ1-1 NA TRBV6-2/TRBV6-3 few TGTGCCAGCAGTTACAAGGGGAACACTGAAGCTTTCTTT CASSYKGNTEAFF
TRBJ1-2 NA TRBV11-2 NA TGTGCCAGCAGCTGGGGTAGGGATGGTTATGGCTACACCTTC CASSWGRDGYGYTF
TRBJ2-1 NA TRBV7-2 once TGTGCCAGCAGCTTTGGGCAGGGCTACAATGAGCAGTTCTTC CASSFGQGYNEQFF
TRBJ1-1 NA TRBV5-1 NA TGCGCCAGCTCCCCCCAGGGGAGGGCTGAAGCTTTCTTT CASSPQGRAEAFF
TRBJ1-2 NA TRBV28 NA TGTGCCAGCAGTTATAAGGTCCCAGGGACCCCAGCTAACTATGGCTACACCTTC CASSYKVPGTPANYGYTF
TRBJ2-3 NA TRBV5-1 NA TGCGCCAGCAGCTTGGCCGTACTCCCCACAGATACGCAGTATTTT CASSLAVLPTDTQYF
TRBJ2-2 NA TRBV2 NA TGTGCCAGCAGTGAAGACAGAACCGGGGAGCTGTTTTTT CASSEDRTGELFF
TRBJ1-1 NA TRBV9 NA TGTGCCACCCGGACTTCTATTTGGCGGGGCACTGAAGCTTTCTTT CATRTSIWRGTEAFF
TRBJ1-1 NA TRBV4-2 NA TGTGCCAGCAGCCAAGATGGGGGATGGGGCACTGAAGCTTTCTTT CASSQDGGWGTEAFF
TRBJ2-7 NA TRBV7-2 NA TGTGCCAGCAGCTTAGCCGGGACCAATGGCGAGCAGTACTTC CASSLAGTNGEQYF
TRBJ1-2 NA TRBV5-8 NA TGTGCCAGCAGCCACCGGACAGTGTTCTATGGCTACACCTTC CASSHRTVFYGYTF
TRBJ1-1 NA TRBV5-1 NA TGCGCCAGCAGCGACGGTCAGGGGACCACTGAAGCTTTCTTT CASSDGQGTTEAFF
TRBJ1-4 TRBD1 TRBV28 NA TGTGCCAGCAATACCGGGGGCAGGGGGCTTGAAAAACTGTTTTTT CASNTGGRGLEKLFF
TRBJ1-5 NA TRBV28 few TGTGCCTCCAGGGTCAGCAATCAGCCCCAGCATTTT CASRVSNQPQHF
TRBJ1-5 NA TRBV27 once TGTGCCAGCAGTGCCGGTTCAGGGGCGAGTCAGCCCCAGCATTTT CASSAGSGASQPQHF
TRBJ1-1 NA TRBV12-2 once TGTGCAAGTCGCTTAGTAGCTATGAACACTGAAGCTTTCTTT CASRLVAMNTEAFF
TRBJ1-1 NA TRBV29-1 NA TGCAGCGTCCCAGGGGTCAGCGAAGCTTTCTTT CSVPGVSEAFF
TRBJ1-1 TRBD1 TRBV18 NA TGTGCCAGCTCACGCGGAGGACAGGAAATGTATGAAGCTTTCTTT CASSRGGQEMYEAFF
TRBJ1-2 NA TRBV3-1/TRBV3-2 NA TGTGCCAGCAGCCAAGGACAACATGGCTACACCTTC CASSQGQHGYTF
TRBJ1-2 NA TRBV29-1 NA TGCAGCGTTCGTGTCAGCACCCATGACTTAGACTATGGCTACACCTTC CSVRVSTHDLDYGYTF
TRBJ1-6 NA TRBV7-3 once TGTGCCAGCAGCTCCGGAGGAACCCTCCACTTT CASSSGGTLHF
TRBJ2-7 TRBD2 TRBV10-3 NA TGTGCCATCCAAGTCCAGCGGGGCTACGAGCAGTACTTC CAIQVQRGYEQYF
TRBJ1-1 NA TRBV5-1 NA TGCGCCAGCAGCGAGTTATCCTCGCGGGGTGATCTGAACACTGAAGCTTTCTTT CASSELSSRGDLNTEAFF
TRBJ1-6 NA TRBV5-4 NA TGTGCCAGCAGCTTGGCGCAGGGTGTCAATTCACCCCTCCACTTT CASSLAQGVNSPLHF
TRBJ1-5 NA TRBV10-1 NA TGCGCCAGCAGGAAGGGAGGCTTTAGGAATCAGCCCCAGCATTTT CASRKGGFRNQPQHF
TRBJ1-3 NA TRBV7-8 NA TGTGCCAGCAGCTTTGACAGCTATGAGAGCTCTGGAAACACCATATATTTT CASSFDSYESSGNTIYF
TRBJ1-1 NA TRBV11-2 NA TGTGCCAGCAGCTCGTTAGAGGGATTTACTGAAGCTTTCTTT CASSSLEGFTEAFF
TRBJ1-4 NA TRBV7-2 NA TGTGCCAGCAGCCGTCGACCTGCTGGTACTAATGAAAAACTGTTTTTT CASSRRPAGTNEKLFF
TRBJ2-6 NA TRBV5-1 NA TGCGCCAGCAGCTTGGAGGGGTCTGGGGCCAACGTCCTGACTTTC CASSLEGSGANVLTF
TRBJ1-1 NA TRBV6-6 few TGTGCCAGCAGTTACTCGATGGGGAGTAATGAAGCTTTCTTT CASSYSMGSNEAFF
TRBJ1-6 NA TRBV7-2 few TGTGCCAGCAGCTCCCGATACGCCCCTCATGAACCCCTCCACTTT CASSSRYAPHEPLHF
TRBJ1-2 TRBD1 TRBV4-2 NA TGTGCCAGCAGCCAAGAAGCGGGACAGGGAAGGGGCTACACCTTC CASSQEAGQGRGYTF
TRBJ2-6 TRBD1 TRBV18 NA TGTGCCAGCTCACGGCTAGGGGACAGCGAGACACACTCTGGGGCCAACGTCCTGACTTTC CASSRLGDSETHSGANVLTF
TRBJ2-4 NA TRBV7-2 NA TGTGCCAGCAGAAGTAGTGCAGGGGGGAAAAACATTCAGTACTTC CASRSSAGGKNIQYF
TRBJ2-7 TRBD2 TRBV5-1 NA TGCGCCAGCAGCTTGGAACGCGGGGGGAGCTCCTACGAGCAGTACTTC CASSLERGGSSYEQYF
TRBJ1-4 NA TRBV28 NA TGTGCCAGCAGTCAAGGGCTTAATGAAAAACTGTTTTTT CASSQGLNEKLFF
TRBJ1-4 NA TRBV4-2 NA TGTGCCAGCAGTACGGACTCGGGAGAAAAACTGTTTTTT CASSTDSGEKLFF
TRBJ2-5 NA TRBV3-1/TRBV3-2 NA TGTGCCAGCAGCCAAGCAACTCCGGGGGAGACCCAGTACTTC CASSQATPGETQYF
TRBJ2-7 TRBD1 TRBV6-2/TRBV6-3 NA TGTGCCAGCAGTTACAGTAATCGCCGGGACAGGCACAACCCCTACGAGCAGTACTTC CASSYSNRRDRHNPYEQYF
TRBJ2-7 TRBD1 TRBV4-1 few TGCGCCAGCAGTCAGGACAGGTCCTCCTACGAGCAGTACTTC CASSQDRSSYEQYF
TRBJ1-1 NA TRBV12-3/TRBV12-4 NA TGTGCCAGCAGTTTCGGGCTGGGTACTGAAGCTTTCTTT CASSFGLGTEAFF
TRBJ1-1 NA TRBV6-2/TRBV6-3 NA TGTGCCAGCAGTTACCCTTTTGACAGCGATGAAGCTTTCTTT CASSYPFDSDEAFF
TRBJ2-5 TRBD1 TRBV6-2/TRBV6-3 NA TGTGCCAGCAGTTACTCAGAGACAGGGGCCATGTACCAAGAGACCCAGTACTTC CASSYSETGAMYQETQYF
TRBJ1-2 NA TRBV29-1 NA TGCAGCGTTGCGGAAGGTGGCTACACCTTC CSVAEGGYTF
TRBJ1-3 NA TRBV6-5 NA TGTGCCAGCAGTCCAAGCGTGAACACCATATATTTT CASSPSVNTIYF
TRBJ2-3 NA TRBV7-9 NA TGTGCCAGCAGCCTTGGGGCGGGGCCCACAGATACGCAGTATTTT CASSLGAGPTDTQYF
TRBJ2-7 NA TRBV6-6 NA TGTGCCAGCAGGATAGTTTCCTACGAGCAGTACTTC CASRIVSYEQYF
TRBJ1-4 NA TRBV11-3 NA TGTGCCAGCAGCCCTCGCGGGGCGCAGGATGAAAAACTGTTTTTT CASSPRGAQDEKLFF
TRBJ2-5 NA TRBV7-2 NA TGTGCCAGCAGCTTACAAACAGGGCAAGAGACCCAGTACTTC CASSLQTGQETQYF
TRBJ1-1 NA TRBV2 NA TGTGCCAGCAGTGAACGACCCACTTCAATCGCTGAAGCTTTCTTT CASSERPTSIAEAFF
TRBJ1-2 NA TRBV20-1 NA TGCAGTGCTAATAGGGACTATGGCTACACCTTC CSANRDYGYTF
TRBJ2-1 NA TRBV19 NA TGTGCCAGTAGTAGTTCAGGGAGCTCCTACAATGAGCAGTTCTTC CASSSSGSSYNEQFF
TRBJ1-6 TRBD1 TRBV19 NA TGTGCCAGTAGGAAGACAGGGGAGTCCTATAATTCACCCCTCCACTTT CASRKTGESYNSPLHF